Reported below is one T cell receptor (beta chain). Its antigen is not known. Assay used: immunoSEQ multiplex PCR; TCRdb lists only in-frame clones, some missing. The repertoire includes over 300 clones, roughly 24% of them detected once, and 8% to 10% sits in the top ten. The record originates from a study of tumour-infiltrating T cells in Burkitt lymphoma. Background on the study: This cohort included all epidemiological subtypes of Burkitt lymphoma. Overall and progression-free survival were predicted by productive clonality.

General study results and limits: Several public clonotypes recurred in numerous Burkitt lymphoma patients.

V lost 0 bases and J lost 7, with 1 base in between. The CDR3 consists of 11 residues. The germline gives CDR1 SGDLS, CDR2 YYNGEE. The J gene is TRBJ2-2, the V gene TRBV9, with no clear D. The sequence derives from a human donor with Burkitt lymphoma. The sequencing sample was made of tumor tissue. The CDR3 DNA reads TGTGCCAGCAGCGTAGACGGGGAGCTGTTTTTT. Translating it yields CASSVDGELFF. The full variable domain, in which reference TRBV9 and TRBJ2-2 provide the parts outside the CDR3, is DSGVTQTPKHLITATGQRVTLRCSPRSGDLSVYWYQQSLDQGLQFLIQYYNGEERAKGNILERFSAQQFPDLHSELNLSSLELGDSALYFCASSVDGELFFGEGSRLTVL.